This T cell receptor (beta chain) was recorded in a study of identical twins. V lost 1 base, J lost 5 bases, and 6 bases stayed unmatched. The CDR3 runs to 15 residues. Study findings and constraints: Twin pairs' shared out-of-frame alpha sequences were enriched in low generation probability. Surplus twin overlap in beta out-of-frame sequences was less pronounced. There were fewer insertions in abundant cord blood beta clonotypes, but memory repertoires showed no such pattern. Potential partial confounding of zero-insertion analyses by invariant MAIT and iNKT cells was noted.

This clonotype showed up just a few times. The target antigen is unknown. TCRdb fed the 5' RACE reads into MiXCR, producing one record per CDR3 protein. Found here are about 530,000 distinct CDR3 sequences, about a fifth of them singletons; the top ten hold around 0.47%. These data also featured in a second study, about yellow fever vaccine responses in identical twins.

The TCR comes from a woman in her late teens or twenties in good health. V usage is TRBV12-3 or TRBV12-4 and J usage is TRBJ2-5; 8 bases map to TRBD2. The sequencing input was CD4+ T cells sorted from blood. The CDR3 is CASSLDGPGGETQYF. The CDR3, as DNA: TGTGCCAGCAGTTTAGACGGCCCGGGGGGGGAGACCCAGTACTTC.